The 30 T cell receptor beta chains listed next were all sequenced from one sample in a study of graft-versus-host responses after intestinal transplantation. Sequencing was performed with immunoSEQ multiplex PCR; in TCRdb, only in-frame clones are kept and a portion is missing. The sample lists 20,000 to 25,000 clones, 85% to 95% occurring once. This sample comprised PBMCs, obtained roughly 260 days after intestinal transplant. The receptor source for this set is a human patient who received an intestinal transplant, so some T cells may come from the graft donor.

This chain joins TRBV5-6 and TRBJ1-4, with TRBD1 matching over 10 bases. The ends lost 4 bases at V and 3 bases at J; junction bases unmatched: 3. The CDR3 is made up of 15 amino acids. Per germline, CDR1 SGHDT and CDR2 YYEEEE. The CDR3 region has the DNA TGTGCCAGCAGCCCAGGACAGGGGGCTAATGAAAAACTGTTTTTT. Its protein product is CASSPGQGANEKLFF.

The J gene is TRBJ2-4, the V gene TRBV6-6; D is ambiguous. CDR3 length equals 15 residues. Per germline, CDR1 MNHNY and CDR2 SVGAGI (reference sequence). The V and J ends lost 2 bases and 1 base respectively, with 9 bases between them. CDR3 in DNA: TGTGCCAGCAGTTACGTCGCTGCGGCCAAAAACATTCAGTACTTC. Its protein is CASSYVAAAKNIQYF.

The chain links TRBV5-6 to TRBJ2-5; 8 bases agree with TRBD1. Losses at the gene ends were 2 bases for V and 5 bases for J; bases not matched to a gene: 8. The CDR3 runs to 15 residues. CDR1 is SGHDT, CDR2 YYEEEE, per germline. CDR3 sequence reads: CASSLGQGVGETQYF. The DNA for the CDR3 is TGTGCCAGCAGCTTAGGACAGGGTGTTGGGGAGACCCAGTACTTC.

This sequence joins TRBV2 and TRBJ2-5, with 8 positions matching TRBD2. Germline CDR1 is SNHLY and CDR2 is FYNNEI. The CDR3 is made up of 15 amino acids. The V gene end was trimmed by 7 bases and the J gene end by 2 bases; junction bases not matched to a gene: 9. The CDR3: CASTTRAGVQETQYF. In nucleotides, the CDR3 is TGTGCCAGCACTACACGAGCGGGAGTGCAAGAGACCCAGTACTTC. The whole variable domain, remainder taken from reference TRBV2 and TRBJ2-5, is EPEVTQTPSHQVTQMGQEVILRCVPISNHLYFYWYRQILGQKVEFLVSFYNNEISEKSEIFDDQFSVERPDGSNFTLKIRSTKLEDSAMYFCASTTRAGVQETQYFGPGTRLLVL.

The chain combines TRBV28 with TRBJ2-1; no reliable D call. With 5 bases removed from V and 3 bases from J, the gap between germline ends came to 17 bases. CDR3 size: 16 residues. Per the germline V gene, CDR1 is MDHEN and CDR2 is SYDVKM. CDR3 amino acids: CASSTTPGLGYNEQFF. DNA of the CDR3: TGTGCCAGCAGTACAACCCCGGGTCTGGGCTACAATGAGCAGTTCTTC.

The chain is built from TRBV28 and TRBJ1-6; D uncertain. Germline V gene data show CDR1 as MDHEN and CDR2 as SYDVKM. With 7 bases removed from V and 6 bases from J, the gap between germline ends came to 19 bases. The CDR3 length is 16 residues. This chain's CDR3 is CASMRWEAPSNSPLHF. As DNA, the CDR3 is TGTGCCAGCATGCGGTGGGAAGCCCCAAGTAATTCACCCCTCCACTTT. The variable domain in full, with the rest retrieved from reference TRBV28 and TRBJ1-6, is DVKVTQSSRYLVKRTGEKVFLECVQDMDHENMFWYRQDPGLGLRLIYFSYDVKMKEKGDIPEGYSVSREKKERFSLILESASTNQTSMYLCASMRWEAPSNSPLHFGNGTRLTVT.

The rearrangement uses TRBV27 and TRBJ1-3, with 7 bases that match TRBD1. The germline V gene has CDR1 MNHEY and CDR2 SMNVEV (reference sequence). The ends lost 5 bases at V and 0 bases at J; junction bases unmatched: 4. The CDR3 has 15 residues. The CDR3 sequence is CASSRDRASGNTIYF. In DNA, the CDR3 is TGTGCCAGCAGTAGAGACAGGGCCTCTGGAAACACCATATATTTT.

The rearrangement links TRBV7-3 to TRBJ2-1, with 7 bases identical to TRBD1. This CDR3 has 14 amino acids. V trimming: 3 bases; J trimming: 7 bases; junction bases outside the gene matches: 6. CDR1 is SGHTA, CDR2 FQGTGA, per germline. CDR3 coding DNA: TGTGCCAGCAGCTTTTTTAGGGGGCGGAATGAGCAGTTCTTC. It translates to CASSFFRGRNEQFF.

J is TRBJ2-5 and V is TRBV6-1; 9 nucleotides line up with TRBD2. The CDR3 has 19 residues. Trimming took 1 base from V and 5 from J; bases not matched to a gene: 17. CDR1 MNHNS and CDR2 SASEGT come from the germline V gene. The chain's CDR3 is CASSEVAGGPHVGFETQYF. The CDR3 DNA reads as TGTGCCAGCAGTGAAGTGGCGGGAGGGCCTCATGTAGGGTTCGAGACCCAGTACTTC.

V and J are TRBV19 and TRBJ1-4; 7 bases are a match to TRBD1. The V gene end was trimmed by 4 bases and the J gene end by 5 bases; junction bases not matched to a gene: 7. CDR1 and CDR2 from the germline V gene are LNHDA and SQIVND (reference sequence). The CDR3 has 15 amino acids. This chain's CDR3 is CASSTRQGRNEKLFF. In DNA, the CDR3 is TGTGCCAGTAGTACGAGACAGGGTAGGAATGAAAAACTGTTTTTT.

The chain is built from TRBV9 and TRBJ2-3; 10 nucleotides align to TRBD1. The CDR3 has 15 residues. The V gene's germline CDR1 is SGDLS and CDR2 YYNGEE. The V gene end was trimmed by 2 bases and the J gene end by 2 bases; junction bases not matched to a gene: 2. The CDR3 nucleotides are TGTGCCAGCAGCGTTAGACAGGGGGCCACAGATACGCAGTATTTT. Its protein product is CASSVRQGATDTQYF.

This clone was seen just once. J is TRBJ2-1 and V is TRBV6-5, with TRBD1 matching over 7 bases. The CDR3 spans 15 residues. Germline V gene sequence: CDR1 MNHEY, CDR2 SVGAGI. Trimming removed 2 bases from V and 3 bases from J; junction bases left unmatched: 4. The CDR3 protein is CASSYTGQNYNEQFF. Here the CDR3 DNA reads TGTGCCAGCAGTTACACGGGACAGAACTACAATGAGCAGTTCTTC.

The gene calls are TRBV11-2 and TRBJ2-3; D is possibly TRBD2 (5 bases). CDR3 length: 13 amino acids. The V gene lost 3 bases and the J gene lost 2 bases, with 6 bases spanning the gap. Per the germline V gene, CDR1 is SGHAT and CDR2 is FQNNGV. This CDR3 is CASSLDFTDTQYF. Written as DNA, the CDR3 is TGTGCCAGCAGCTTGGACTTCACAGATACGCAGTATTTT.

This clone has only one observation. V and J are TRBV19 and TRBJ2-5, with D hard to call. Trimming cost V 2 bases and J 5 bases, with 9 bases left between them. The CDR3 extends over 13 amino acids. Germline assignment: CDR1 LNHDA and CDR2 SQIVND (reference sequence). Here the CDR3 reads CASSIPPEETQYF. CDR3 nucleotides: TGTGCCAGTAGTATACCGCCGGAGGAGACCCAGTACTTC.

CDR3 nucleotides: TGTGCCAGCAGCTTAGTAGCGGGAGGGACAGATACGCAGTATTTT. Its translation is CASSLVAGGTDTQYF. The rearrangement uses TRBV7-6 and TRBJ2-3; 11 nucleotides align to TRBD2. Germline loops: CDR1 SGHVS, CDR2 FNYEAQ. The CDR3 has 15 amino acids. Trimming removed 1 base from V and 3 bases from J; junction bases left unmatched: 0.

The V gene is TRBV27, the J gene TRBJ2-7; unclear D gene. The V and J ends lost 6 bases and 1 base respectively, with 10 bases between them. Germline V gene sequence: CDR1 MNHEY, CDR2 SMNVEV (reference sequence). The CDR3 consists of 13 residues. The CDR3 is CASSVGPSYEQYF. The CDR3 bases are TGTGCCAGCAGCGTTGGACCGTCCTACGAGCAGTACTTC.

The chain joins TRBV9 to TRBJ2-1; D is possibly TRBD2 (6 bases). Germline V gives CDR1 SGDLS, CDR2 YYNGEE. V lost 0 bases, J lost 7 bases, and 11 bases lay in between. The CDR3 is 14 residues long. CDR3 in amino acids: CASSVVGRGNEQFF. The CDR3, as DNA: TGTGCCAGCAGCGTAGTCGGGAGAGGGAATGAGCAGTTCTTC.

V and J are TRBV19 and TRBJ1-2; the D gene is possibly TRBD1 (5 bases). V lost 8 bases, J lost 3 bases, and 13 bases lay in between. This CDR3 is built from 13 residues. The germline CDR1 and CDR2 sequences are LNHDA and SQIVND (reference sequence). CDR3 sequence (DNA): TGTGCCAGTGGAATACAGGAGGACTATGGCTACACCTTC. It specifies CASGIQEDYGYTF.

The sample holds a few counts of this clone. The chain couples TRBV18 to TRBJ2-3; D call uncertain. Trimming pared 6 bases from V and 3 bases from J, leaving 10 bases between. CDR1 and CDR2 from the germline V gene are KGHSH and LQKENI. The CDR3 contains 13 residues. CDR3 sequence reads: CASSQPPTDTQYF. In DNA, the CDR3 is TGTGCCAGCTCCCAACCCCCTACAGATACGCAGTATTTT.

The chain is built from TRBV4-1 and TRBJ2-1; 15 nucleotides align to TRBD2. This CDR3 contains 20 residues. J lost 9 bases, V lost 2 bases, and 17 bases had no gene match. The V gene's germline CDR1 is MGHRA and CDR2 YSYEKL. The DNA for the CDR3 is TGCGCCAGCAGCCAAATACTGGTCGAAGGACTAGCGGGAGGGCCGGGTGAGCAGTTCTTC. This encodes CASSQILVEGLAGGPGEQFF.

The J gene is TRBJ2-1, the V gene TRBV27, with 10 nucleotides matching TRBD1. CDR1 MNHEY and CDR2 SMNVEV come from the germline V gene (reference sequence). This CDR3 region has 15 residues. After removal of 5 bases from V and 6 bases from J, the junction contained 7 bases not matched to a gene. The CDR3: CASSTRDRGFNEQFF. The CDR3 DNA reads TGTGCCAGCAGTACCCGGGACAGGGGTTTCAATGAGCAGTTCTTC.

This clone occurred once. V is TRBV27 and J is TRBJ2-7; TRBD1 aligns across 8 bases. This CDR3 is built from 13 residues. Trimming cost V 5 bases and J 3 bases; bases outside gene matches: 3. Germline CDR1 and CDR2: MNHEY and SMNVEV (reference sequence). DNA of the CDR3: TGTGCCAGCAGTGGGACAGGCCGCTACGAGCAGTACTTC. Amino acids: CASSGTGRYEQYF.

This clone appeared a single time. This chain links TRBV27 with TRBJ2-3; no clear D gene. V was clipped by 5 bases and J by 6 bases, with 6 bases between them. The CDR3 sequence is 11 residues long. The germline V gene has CDR1 MNHEY and CDR2 SMNVEV (reference sequence). The CDR3 DNA is TGTGCCAGCAGTATGCTGGATACGCAGTATTTT. Translated, it gives CASSMLDTQYF.

The rearrangement joins TRBV11-2 to TRBJ2-1, with 11 bases that match TRBD2. The germline CDR1 and CDR2 sequences are SGHAT and FQNNGV. This CDR3 is 18 amino acids long. With V trimmed by 0 bases and J by 3 bases, 7 bases remained unmatched. The CDR3 here is CASSLDWLGTSGYNEQFF. CDR3 DNA sequence: TGTGCCAGCAGCTTAGATTGGTTGGGGACTAGCGGCTACAATGAGCAGTTCTTC.

The chain combines TRBV18 with TRBJ1-4, with 8 bases aligning to TRBD1. With V trimmed by 1 base and J by 4 bases, 2 bases remained unmatched. This CDR3 has 15 amino acids. Per the germline V gene, CDR1 is KGHSH and CDR2 is LQKENI. CDR3 loop: CASSPRQGLNEKLFF. The DNA of the CDR3 is TGTGCCAGCTCACCACGACAGGGGCTTAATGAAAAACTGTTTTTT.

The CDR3 loop is CSVISGRNNEQYF. The CDR3 bases are TGCAGCGTAATTAGCGGGAGAAACAACGAGCAGTACTTC. The V gene is TRBV29-1, the J gene TRBJ2-7; 9 nucleotides line up with TRBD2. The germline V gene has CDR1 SQVTM and CDR2 ANQGSEA. CDR3 size: 13 residues. J gave up 5 bases and V 6 bases, and 8 bases lay outside the gene matches.

In DNA, the CDR3 is TGTGCCAGCAAGAAGGGCCGACTGAATCAGGGGGATGAAAAACTGTTTTTT. Its translation is CASKKGRLNQGDEKLFF. The V call is TRBV28, the J call TRBJ1-4, with 7 bases fitting TRBD1. Trimming at V came to 7 bases and at J to 6 bases, leaving 17 bases not matched to a gene. The V gene's germline CDR1 is MDHEN and CDR2 SYDVKM. The CDR3 is 17 amino acids.

The J gene is TRBJ1-4, the V gene TRBV6-6; no definite D call. CDR3 length equals 14 residues. V was clipped by 2 bases and J by 7 bases, with 11 bases between them. The germline V gene has CDR1 MNHNY and CDR2 SVGAGI (reference sequence). CDR3 region: CASSYAGRSEKLFF. In DNA, the CDR3 is TGTGCCAGCAGTTACGCGGGCAGGAGTGAAAAACTGTTTTTT.

The chain recombines TRBV27 with TRBJ1-1; the D is unclear. V shed 0 bases and J shed 6 bases, with 8 bases lying between them. The V gene's germline CDR1 is MNHEY and CDR2 SMNVEV (reference sequence). CDR3 length: 13 amino acids. CDR3 sequence: CASSLSSDAEAFF. The CDR3 DNA reads as TGTGCCAGCAGTTTATCCTCGGACGCTGAAGCTTTCTTT.

This clone showed up just once. The chain has TRBV19 and TRBJ2-7; D remains unclear. The CDR3 has 15 residues. Germline V lookup: CDR1 LNHDA, CDR2 SQIVND (reference sequence). Trimming shortened V by 5 bases and J by 1 base, and 15 bases separated the two germline ends. The DNA for the CDR3 is TGTGCCAGTAGTCCCCAGCGTTGGCCATCCTACGAGCAGTACTTC. As protein: CASSPQRWPSYEQYF.